Here is one TCR beta chain with its context. Its antigen is currently not known. It has no much larger one-base neighbor in the sample; base qualities were not kept. This specimen comes from a study of T cells in Graves' hyperthyroidism and ophthalmopathy (dated by TCRdb to 2018 to 2020). Turning to the overall study: Peripheral blood was collected at initial diagnosis, before any treatment. TCR V-J signatures able to tell the groups apart were searched for in a discovery cohort of more than 90 patients, of whom more than 40 had Graves' ophthalmopathy and under 65 had stable Graves' hyperthyroidism. Whether ophthalmopathy could be predicted prospectively was tested in an independent validation cohort made up of 18 to 20 hyperthyroidism patients plus 17 patients who later progressed to ophthalmopathy. The 100 or so discovery patients were randomly divided into training and test sets at a 7:3 ratio. In about 6 Graves' hyperthyroidism patients, the study also compared T-cell repertoires from thyroid tissue with T-cell repertoires from blood. After blood sampling, hyperthyroidism patients were treated with methimazole at a starting dose of 30 mg daily, and ophthalmopathy patients were treated with high-dose intravenous methylprednisolone. TCR Vbeta CDR3 sequencing of some 140 peripheral blood samples (under 45 ophthalmopathy, roughly 74 hyperthyroidism and approximately 17 progressor patients) is reported in the paper.

Moderately to severely active disease, a Clinical Activity Score of at least 3, a NOSPECS grade of at least 4, and a duration under 3 months were present in ophthalmopathy patients. Exclusion was applied to patients with uncontrolled infections, other autoimmune diseases, pregnancy or lactation. Diagnoses relied on clinical symptoms, serum thyroxine and TRAb, thyroid ultrasound and orbital computed tomography. Ficoll-Paque density gradient centrifugation was used to isolate PBMCs from approximately 10 ml of fresh peripheral blood. Trizol reagent was used to extract total RNA, and RNA quality was then checked on an Agilent 2100 Bioanalyzer. On the study overall, not on this receptor specifically: A 13 V-J signature model separated ophthalmopathy from stable hyperthyroidism, with 87.88% sensitivity and 81.08% specificity in cross-validation and 80%/75% in testing. In validation, the model predicted progression to ophthalmopathy with around 71% sensitivity and about 72% specificity, a median of approximately 6.7 months before onset. Most expanded thyroid clonotypes (frequency above 0.001) were also found in blood, which suggests that blood repertoires may mirror thyroid immune responses. No statistical method was used to fix the sample size in advance, and group allocation was not hidden from the investigators.

TCR beta CDR3 regions were amplified from RNA transcripts. The first round of RT-PCR for the TCR CDR3 was performed with the HTBI primer set and the Qiagen OneStep RT-PCR kit. A second multiplex PCR round built the libraries, followed by size selection and purification. Paired-end sequencing of the libraries was performed with 100 bp reads on an Illumina HiSeq2000. The original pipeline was this. SOAPnuke was used to process the raw data, with reads discarded if the reads contained adapters or uncalled bases, had a mean Phred below 15, or lacked an exact constant-primer or identifier match. High-quality paired reads were merged using COPE v1.2.5, and each unique nucleotide sequence was defined as a clonotype. MiTCR v1.1 was used to align clonotypes to the IMGT TRBV, TRBD and TRBJ reference segments. Analysis was restricted to V-J combinations with a frequency above 0.0001, which covered about 99% of repertoires. A TCS score was defined as the ratio of F50 (clonal expansion) to E x V (chaos), with BLOSUM62-based TCRdist applied between CDR3 peptides within each V-J. Welch's t-statistics and random forest reduced roughly 530 V-J features to fewer than 15, which were used in a naive Bayes classifier (R e1071). TCRdb passed the public sequencing reads through fastp at Q25 and MiXCR, retaining productive beta sequences. All rows with the same CDR3 protein become a single entry with the most common DNA and genes. What appears here as the V and J calls and clone size reflects TCRdb's work, not the paper's. The sample table shows some 350,000 distinct CDR3 sequences, and roughly 15% are seen once. Of the sample, about 37% falls within the top ten clones.

The CDR3, cysteine through phenylalanine, is 12 amino acids long. This entry keeps only the CDR3 DNA: 36 bases, framed from base 1. V and J lose 4 bases and 2 bases, and a span of 4 bases separates them. As encoded in the germline V gene, CDR1 is MNHEY while CDR2 is SVGAGI. The material sequenced was blood. This receptor was taken from a woman aged 40 to 55 with Graves' ophthalmopathy. Recombination connected TRBV6-5 to TRBJ2-3, with the identity of the D gene unclear. The CDR3 loop reads CASSSLTDTQYF. The nucleotide sequence is given as TGTGCCAGCAGTTCACTCACAGATACGCAGTATTTT.